The clone carrying this T cell receptor (beta chain) appeared a few times. What it binds is not known. This specimen belongs to a study of T cells in Graves' hyperthyroidism and ophthalmopathy. The overall study: Peripheral blood was secured at the point of initial diagnosis, before any treatment.

Amplified TCR beta CDR3 regions derived from RNA transcripts. The study used the HTBI primer set for a first-round RT-PCR of the TCR CDR3. Using its own MiXCR run on the multiplex PCR reads, TCRdb lists one record per CDR3 protein. The sample lists about 500,000 distinct CDR3 sequences; around 15% were seen once. The CDR3 sequence is 17 residues long. V lost 7 bases and J 2 bases, leaving 21 bases between the germline ends. Per germline, CDR1 MNHNS and CDR2 SASEGT. Patients counted as stable if ophthalmopathy did not develop within 18 months. Diagnoses rested on clinical symptoms, serum thyroxine and TRAb, thyroid ultrasound and orbital computed tomography. Study findings and constraints: Among thyroid clonotypes expanded above 0.001, most also appeared in blood.

The V gene is TRBV6-1, the J gene TRBJ1-5; D unclear. This sequence was found in a woman aged 18-29 years with Graves' hyperthyroidism. The material sequenced was blood. In DNA, the CDR3 is TGTGCCAGCACCCCGTCCGGAACTGGGCTGGGCAATCAGCCCCAGCATTTT. Protein product: CASTPSGTGLGNQPQHF.